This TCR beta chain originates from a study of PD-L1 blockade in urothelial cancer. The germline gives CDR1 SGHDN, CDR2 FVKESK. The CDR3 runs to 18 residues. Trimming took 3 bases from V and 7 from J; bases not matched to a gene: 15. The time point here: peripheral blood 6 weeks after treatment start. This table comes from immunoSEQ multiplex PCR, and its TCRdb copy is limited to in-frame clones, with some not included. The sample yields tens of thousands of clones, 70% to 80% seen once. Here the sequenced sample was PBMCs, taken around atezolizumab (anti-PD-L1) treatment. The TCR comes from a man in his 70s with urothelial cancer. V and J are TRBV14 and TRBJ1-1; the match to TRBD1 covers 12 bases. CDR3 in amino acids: CASSQPRGTGGLKDEAFF. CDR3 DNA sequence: TGTGCCAGCAGCCAGCCGAGGGGGACAGGGGGCTTGAAGGATGAAGCTTTCTTT.